The clone carrying this T cell receptor beta chain has only a few counts. Its antigen remains unidentified. The sample originates from a study of T-cell memory formation after mild COVID-19. Whole-study context: For the most part, TCR clusters were specific to one donor.

The TCR alpha and TCR beta cDNA libraries, bearing sample barcodes and UMIs, were generated by 5'RACE using constant-segment primers. TCRdb redid the calling of the 5' RACE reads with MiXCR, one entry per CDR3 protein. The data contain a few hundred thousand distinct CDR3 sequences, 16% of them seen just once; the ten biggest clones take up 20% to 25%. Findings and limits, study-wide: Most CD4+ clones that shrank were in CM and EM, while CD8+ ones turned up in EMRA. Detection of some responders pre-infection suggested pre-existing cross-reactive memory T cells participated.

This TCR was sampled from a man aged 18 to 35 who had mild COVID-19 (a few samples of this study predate the infection). Cell type and time point are not known. The sample was PBMCs or a T cell subset sorted from them (not recorded which).

The CDR3, as DNA: TGCGCCAGCACCCCGGGATCCAGCACAGATACGCAGTATTTT. Protein sequence: CASTPGSSTDTQYF. This rearrangement joins TRBV5-1 to TRBJ2-3; D is perhaps TRBD2 (5 bases). CDR1 and CDR2 from the germline V gene are SGHRS and YFSETQ. The CDR3 covers 14 residues. Trimming stripped 6 bases from V and 0 bases from J, with 11 bases between.